This T cell receptor (beta chain) was found in a study of cytomegalovirus exposure and HLA in healthy donors. The PCR had 60 Vbeta and 13 Jbeta primers. The repertoire was sequenced with immunoSEQ multiplex PCR; TCRdb's copy has only in-frame clones and lacks some. This sample carries more than 110,000 clones, over 75% of them seen once, and the ten largest clones take 2% to 2.5%. V was pared by 3 bases and J by 6 bases, with 14 bases between. CDR1 and CDR2 (germline): SGDLS, YYNGEE. The CDR3 contains 14 residues. Study results and caveats: The authors listed some 150 TCR beta chains as cytomegalovirus-associated.

Comment on this clone: The antigen remains unidentified.

Sequenced: PBMCs. The chain links TRBV9 to TRBJ2-3; tentative D call: TRBD1 (6 bases). The sequence was collected from a man aged 50-59 years in good health and CMV-seronegative. In nucleotides, the CDR3 is TGTGCCAGCAGCGCTACAGGGAGAGGCGATACGCAGTATTTT. It codes for CASSATGRGDTQYF. Drawing the rest from reference TRBV9 and TRBJ2-3, the complete variable domain is DSGVTQTPKHLITATGQRVTLRCSPRSGDLSVYWYQQSLDQGLQFLIQYYNGEERAKGNILERFSAQQFPDLHSELNLSSLELGDSALYFCASSATGRGDTQYFGPGTRLTVL.